The sample holds many counts of the clone carrying this TCR beta chain. What it recognizes is unknown. There are 16 residues in the CDR3. Germline V gene lookup returns CDR1 SGHTA and CDR2 FQGNSA. V trimming: 1 base; J trimming: 4 bases; junction bases outside the gene matches: 8. TCRdb itself ran the reads through MiXCR, one entry per CDR3 protein. The sample has some 150,000 distinct CDR3 sequences; 23% are singletons. The source of the sample is a study of T cell repertoires in cytomegalovirus infection. As for the study in general: A matching HLA type, together with CMV infection, was signaled by public TCR beta signatures. Overall study results and limits: Ex vivo responses were dominated by HLA-C-restricted CMV-specific TCR beta clonotypes. Accumulated public TCR beta family frequency recognized individuals carrying CMV together with the relevant HLA.

The origin of this receptor is a human donor in good health (CMV status not recorded). Some clones in this sample may be carry-over from other donors' samples. Sequenced input: PBMCs. V is TRBV7-2 and J is TRBJ2-3; TRBD2 matches 7 bases. CDR3 in DNA: TGTGCCAGCAGCTTAGAGGAACTAGCGATTTCAGATACGCAGTATTTT. It translates to CASSLEELAISDTQYF.